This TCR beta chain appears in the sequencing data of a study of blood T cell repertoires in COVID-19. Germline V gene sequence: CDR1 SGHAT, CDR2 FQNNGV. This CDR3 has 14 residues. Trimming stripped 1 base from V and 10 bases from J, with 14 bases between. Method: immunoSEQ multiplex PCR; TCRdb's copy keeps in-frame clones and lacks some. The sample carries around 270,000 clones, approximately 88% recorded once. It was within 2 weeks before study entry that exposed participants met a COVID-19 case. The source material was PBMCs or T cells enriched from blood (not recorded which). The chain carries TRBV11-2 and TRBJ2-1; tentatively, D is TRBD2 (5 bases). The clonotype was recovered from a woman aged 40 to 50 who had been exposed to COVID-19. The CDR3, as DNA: TGTGCCAGCAGCTTAGGCCCCGGGGTCCGCGAGCAGTTCTTC. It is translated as CASSLGPGVREQFF. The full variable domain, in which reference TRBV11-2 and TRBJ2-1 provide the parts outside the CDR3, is EAGVAQSPRYKIIEKRQSVAFWCNPISGHATLYWYQQILGQGPKLLIQFQNNGVVDDSQLPKDRFSAERLKGVDSTLKIQPAKLEDSAVYLCASSLGPGVREQFFGPGTRLTVL.